Listed below are T cell receptor beta chains from one sample, sequenced in a study of radiation and T cells in renal cell carcinoma. Clones were sequenced by immunoSEQ multiplex PCR, and TCRdb holds only the in-frame ones, with some missing. The data show around 170,000 clones, less than 90% seen once. The specimen comprised blood, sampled from a patient whose treatment included radiotherapy and nephrectomy. These receptor sequences come from a woman in her fifties or sixties with renal cell carcinoma. The CDR3 runs from the conserved cysteine through the conserved F or W. D genes are given only for firm matches. The size entry is marked missing in some rows and otherwise reads once, few, many or a size class.

len	abundance	d_gene	v_gene	j_gene	CDR3aa	CDR3nt
14	.	TRBD2	TRBV19	TRBJ2-1	CASSTPGGGAEQFF	TGTGCCAGTAGTACCCCCGGCGGGGGGGCTGAGCAGTTCTTC
14	.	.	TRBV15	TRBJ2-3	CATSSHTSADTQYF	TGTGCCACCAGCAGTCATACTAGTGCAGATACGCAGTATTTT
15	.	TRBD1	TRBV7-6	TRBJ2-1	CASSLGQGWNNEQFF	TGTGCCAGCAGCCTGGGACAGGGCTGGAACAATGAGCAGTTCTTC
16	few	TRBD1	TRBV13	TRBJ1-1	CASSRYRGGLNTEAFF	TGTGCCAGCAGCCGCTACAGGGGAGGCCTGAACACTGAAGCTTTCTTT
13	.	.	TRBV18	TRBJ2-5	CASSLPGQETQYF	TGTGCCAGCTCACTACCCGGACAAGAGACCCAGTACTTC
13	few	.	TRBV2	TRBJ1-1	CANLGQPNTEAFF	TGTGCCAACCTTGGACAGCCGAACACTGAAGCTTTCTTT
16	.	.	TRBV7-9	TRBJ2-7	CASSPLGYGNSYEQYF	TGTGCCAGCAGCCCCTTGGGGTACGGGAACTCCTACGAGCAGTACTTC
15	.	.	TRBV5-1	TRBJ1-5	CASSSLGGAGQPQHF	TGCGCCAGCAGCTCCTTGGGGGGCGCAGGTCAGCCCCAGCATTTT
14	.	TRBD1	TRBV18	TRBJ2-2	CASVGQGFTGELFF	TGTGCCAGCGTGGGACAGGGGTTCACCGGGGAGCTGTTTTTT
14	once	.	TRBV6-6	TRBJ1-2	CASTWGLDNYGYTF	TGTGCCAGCACCTGGGGGTTAGATAACTATGGCTACACCTTC
16	.	TRBD1	TRBV19	TRBJ2-7	CASSINSGTGGIEQYF	TGTGCCAGTAGTATCAATTCCGGGACAGGGGGGATCGAGCAGTACTTC
13	.	.	TRBV5-6	TRBJ2-5	CASSLWRKETQYF	TGTGCCAGCAGCTTGTGGCGGAAAGAGACCCAGTACTTC
13	.	.	TRBV6-6	TRBJ2-7	CASSYDDRYEQYF	TGTGCCAGCAGTTACGATGACCGCTACGAGCAGTACTTC
14	.	TRBD1	TRBV5-1	TRBJ1-2	CASSKGQAMDGYTF	TGCGCCAGCAGCAAGGGACAGGCTATGGATGGCTACACCTTC
15	.	.	TRBV29-1	TRBJ2-1	CSVESVTGSYNEQFF	TGCAGCGTTGAATCCGTTACCGGCTCCTACAATGAGCAGTTCTTC
13	.	.	TRBV4-1	TRBJ2-2	CASSQASARELFF	TGCGCCAGCAGCCAAGCCTCGGCCCGGGAGCTGTTTTTT
14	.	.	TRBV14	TRBJ2-7	CASSAGVRSYEQYF	TGTGCCAGCAGCGCCGGGGTCCGCTCCTACGAGCAGTACTTC
17	once	.	TRBV23-1	TRBJ2-6	CASSPDTATKSGHVLTF	TGCGCCAGCAGTCCGGATACCGCAACAAAGTCGGGCCACGTCCTGACTTTC
16	.	TRBD2	TRBV5-1	TRBJ2-7	CASSYSWGGSAYEQYF	TGCGCCAGCAGCTACTCTTGGGGGGGTAGCGCCTACGAGCAGTACTTC
14	.	.	TRBV5-1	TRBJ2-6	CASSSSAGANVLTF	TGCGCCAGCAGCTCCTCCGCTGGGGCCAACGTCCTGACTTTC
14	.	.	TRBV30	TRBJ2-7	CAWTLGTSSTEQYF	TGTGCCTGGACCCTCGGGACATCCTCTACGGAGCAGTACTTC
16	.	.	TRBV4-1	TRBJ2-2	CASSQAWGANTGELFF	TGCGCCAGCAGCCAAGCCTGGGGAGCTAACACCGGGGAGCTGTTTTTT
15	.	.	TRBV6-1	TRBJ2-3	CASTTLGLGTDTQYF	TGTGCCAGCACCACACTTGGACTTGGGACAGATACGCAGTATTTT
17	.	.	TRBV5-8	TRBJ1-1	CASSLWTAWTRPPEAFF	TGTGCCAGCAGCCTTTGGACAGCCTGGACCAGGCCTCCTGAAGCTTTCTTT
14	.	.	TRBV6-5	TRBJ1-2	CASWGGEAVYGYTF	TGTGCCAGCTGGGGTGGCGAAGCCGTATATGGCTACACCTTC
16	.	TRBD1	TRBV2	TRBJ1-2	CASSVPGQGMNYGYTF	TGTGCCAGCAGTGTACCGGGACAGGGGATGAACTATGGCTACACCTTC
17	.	TRBD1	TRBV5-1	TRBJ1-3	CASSPRDSKSSGNTIYF	TGCGCCAGCAGCCCTAGGGACAGTAAGAGCTCTGGAAACACCATATATTTT
14	.	.	TRBV2	TRBJ1-2	CASSPRTGNYGYTF	TGTGCCAGCAGTCCCAGGACCGGGAACTATGGCTACACCTTC
13	.	.	TRBV6-6	TRBJ1-6	CATGGSYNSPLHF	TGTGCAACCGGGGGCTCCTATAATTCACCCCTCCACTTT
15	.	.	TRBV5-1	TRBJ1-4	CASSSLTGRDEKLFF	TGCGCCAGCAGCTCCCTGACAGGCCGGGATGAAAAACTGTTTTTT
14	.	TRBD1	TRBV4-1	TRBJ2-3	CASSQDRSADTQYF	TGCGCCAGCAGTCAGGACAGGTCGGCAGATACGCAGTATTTT
16	once	.	TRBV7-8	TRBJ1-5	CASSLIAGESNQPQHF	TGTGCCAGCAGCTTAATTGCAGGGGAGAGCAATCAGCCCCAGCATTTT
15	once	TRBD1	TRBV19	TRBJ2-7	CASSPNQGALYEQYF	TGTGCCAGTAGCCCCAACCAGGGGGCTCTCTACGAGCAGTACTTC
14	.	TRBD1	TRBV19	TRBJ1-2	CASSIRGGHYGYTF	TGTGCCAGTAGTATTCGAGGGGGCCACTATGGCTACACCTTC
11	once	.	TRBV20-1	TRBJ2-5	CSARQQETQYF	TGCAGTGCCAGGCAACAAGAGACCCAGTACTTC
16	.	.	TRBV5-1	TRBJ2-5	CASSLSGDWREETQYF	TGCGCCAGCAGCTTATCAGGGGATTGGAGAGAAGAGACCCAGTACTTC
16	.	TRBD1	TRBV28	TRBJ2-7	CASSLEARDRTYEQYF	TGTGCCAGCAGTTTAGAGGCCAGGGACAGGACCTACGAGCAGTACTTC
13	.	.	TRBV6-5	TRBJ1-2	CASSQDSLRGYTF	TGTGCCAGCAGTCAGGACAGTCTACGGGGCTACACCTTC
13	.	TRBD1	TRBV7-9	TRBJ2-7	CASTHRAGGEQYF	TGTGCCAGCACCCATCGTGCAGGGGGCGAGCAGTACTTC
14	.	TRBD1	TRBV7-8	TRBJ1-2	CASSLGGQENGYTF	TGTGCCAGCAGCTTAGGGGGACAGGAAAATGGCTACACCTTC
11	.	.	TRBV6-6	TRBJ1-3	CASTGGYTIYF	TGTGCCAGCACTGGAGGGTACACCATATATTTT
16	.	.	TRBV19	TRBJ1-1	CASSLRGTPMNTEAFF	TGTGCCAGTAGCCTTCGGGGGACCCCCATGAACACTGAAGCTTTCTTT
16	.	.	TRBV4-2	TRBJ2-2	CASSQERGRDTGELFF	TGTGCCAGCAGCCAAGAAAGGGGCAGGGACACCGGGGAGCTGTTTTTT
16	.	.	TRBV11-2	TRBJ1-1	CASSLDSRGMNTEAFF	TGTGCCAGCAGCTTAGATAGCAGGGGCATGAACACTGAAGCTTTCTTT
18	.	.	TRBV9	TRBJ2-2	CASSVEWGYGPNTGELFF	TGTGCCAGCAGCGTAGAGTGGGGGTACGGACCAAACACCGGGGAGCTGTTTTTT
18	.	TRBD1	TRBV5-1	TRBJ2-2	CASSPRDRGNANTGELFF	TGCGCCAGCAGCCCACGGGACAGGGGAAACGCGAACACCGGGGAGCTGTTTTTT
15	.	.	TRBV6-1	TRBJ1-4	CASSTVSRGGEKLFF	TGTGCCAGCAGTACGGTCTCCAGGGGAGGTGAAAAACTGTTTTTT
17	.	TRBD2	TRBV30	TRBJ2-5	CAWRPWTSGGFKETQYF	TGTGCCTGGAGGCCCTGGACTAGCGGGGGGTTTAAAGAGACCCAGTACTTC
18	.	.	TRBV2	TRBJ2-3	CASSEVPGQPQMSDTQYF	TGTGCCAGCAGTGAAGTCCCCGGACAGCCTCAAATGTCAGATACGCAGTATTTT
14	.	.	TRBV15	TRBJ1-5	CATGLADSNQPQHF	TGTGCCACCGGGTTGGCAGATAGCAATCAGCCCCAGCATTTT
12	.	TRBD2	TRBV7-3	TRBJ2-1	CASSLPAGEQFF	TGTGCCAGCAGCTTACCAGCGGGGGAGCAGTTCTTC